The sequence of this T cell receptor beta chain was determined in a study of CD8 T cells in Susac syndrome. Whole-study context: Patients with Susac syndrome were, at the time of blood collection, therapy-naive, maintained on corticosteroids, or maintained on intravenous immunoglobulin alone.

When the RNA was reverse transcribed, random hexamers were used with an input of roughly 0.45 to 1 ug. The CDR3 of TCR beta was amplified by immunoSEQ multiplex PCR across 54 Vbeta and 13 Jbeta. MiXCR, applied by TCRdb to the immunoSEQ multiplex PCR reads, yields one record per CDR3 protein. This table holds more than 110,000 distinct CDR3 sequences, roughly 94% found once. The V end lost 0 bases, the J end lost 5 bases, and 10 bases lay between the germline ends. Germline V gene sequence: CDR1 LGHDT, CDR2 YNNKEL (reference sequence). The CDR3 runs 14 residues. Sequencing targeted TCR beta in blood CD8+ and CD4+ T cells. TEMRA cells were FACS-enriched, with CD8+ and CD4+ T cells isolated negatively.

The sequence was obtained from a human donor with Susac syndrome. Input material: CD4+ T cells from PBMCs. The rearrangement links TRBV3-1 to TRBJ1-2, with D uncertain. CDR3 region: CASSQDAVGYGYTF. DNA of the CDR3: TGTGCCAGCAGCCAAGACGCTGTTGGGTATGGCTACACCTTC.